This passage covers 10 T cell receptor beta chains from one sample sequenced in a study of OX40 agonist ivuxolimab in advanced cancers. The method behind the library was the immunoSEQ multiplex PCR assay. TCRdb took this table from immuneACCESS and kept in-frame rearrangements with V and J called. Such tables lack part of the clones; where checked against another copy, unresolved V genes explain under half of the gap, and the rest is unexplained. The table for this sample lists tens of thousands of clones; around 92% of them were counted only once. The ten biggest clones cover roughly 25% of the sample. The material was CD4+ or CD8+ T cells sorted from blood, obtained in a trial of the OX40 agonist ivuxolimab. The origin of the receptors is an adult with an advanced solid tumor such as melanoma, head and neck, liver or kidney cancer.

The rearrangement links TRBV27 to TRBJ2-7; D might be TRBD2 (6 bases). CDR3 length equals 12 residues. CDR1 is MNHEY and CDR2 is SMNVEV in the germline V gene (reference sequence). Trimming pared 2 bases from V and 7 bases from J, leaving 9 bases between. The CDR3 region has the DNA TGTGCCAGCAGTTTAGGCGGGGTGGAGCAGTACTTC. It yields the protein CASSLGGVEQYF.

The chain employs TRBV4-3 and TRBJ2-3; 9 bases are shared with TRBD2. V dropped 0 bases and J dropped 5; count of bases not matched to a gene: 15. Per the germline V gene, CDR1 is LGHNA and CDR2 is YSLEER. This CDR3 comprises 19 residues. CDR3 bases: TGCGCCAGCAGCCAAGAGACTCTAGGGCGGGAGGGCCTCGAAGATACGCAGTATTTT. Translated, it gives CASSQETLGREGLEDTQYF.

This sequence joins TRBV9 and TRBJ2-1; 11 nucleotides line up with TRBD2. Germline assignment: CDR1 SGDLS and CDR2 YYNGEE. This CDR3 has 15 amino acids. The J segment lost 7 bases and the V segment lost 7 bases, leaving 10 bases of the junction unmatched. The CDR3 nucleotides are TGTGCCAGCGGTATGCCTACTAGCGGGGGTAATGAGCAGTTCTTC. Encoded protein: CASGMPTSGGNEQFF.

This sequence joins TRBV7-9 and TRBJ2-1, with D perhaps TRBD2 (6 bases). The CDR3 length is 15 residues. CDR1 is SEHNR, CDR2 FQNEAQ, per germline (reference sequence). V was clipped by 3 bases and J by 3 bases, with 12 bases between them. This CDR3 reads CASSLVERVYNEQFF. The CDR3 DNA reads as TGTGCCAGCAGCTTGGTCGAGCGGGTCTACAATGAGCAGTTCTTC.

The chain has TRBV6-1 and TRBJ1-2, with unresolved D. Trimming took off 3 bases at V and 4 bases at J, with 15 bases between the two ends. The CDR3 contains 15 residues. Germline CDR1 MNHNS, CDR2 SASEGT. CDR3 DNA: TGTGCCAGCAGTGAGGGGAACGGTCCTGTCTATGGCTACACCTTC. This sequence encodes CASSEGNGPVYGYTF.

This sequence joins TRBV6-6 and TRBJ1-2; D unclear. The CDR3 has 13 amino acids. CDR1 is MNHNY and CDR2 is SVGAGI in the germline V gene (reference sequence). V lost 7 bases and J 8 bases, leaving 17 bases between the germline ends. The CDR3: CASTAGPFKGYTF. The CDR3 DNA sequence: TGTGCCAGCACCGCCGGCCCGTTTAAAGGCTACACCTTC.

This clone was seen just once. This rearrangement joins TRBV30 to TRBJ2-7; possible D gene TRBD1, 5 bases. CDR1 is GTSNPN and CDR2 is SVGIG in the germline V gene (reference sequence). Trimming removed 2 bases at V and 9 bases at J, with 11 bases between. The CDR3 runs 11 residues. DNA for the CDR3: TGTGCCTGGAGTAAAGGGGTCGGGCAGTACTTC. Amino acids: CAWSKGVGQYF.

The genes are TRBV29-1 and TRBJ2-1; either TRBD1 or TRBD2 may supply D (6 bases each). V was pared by 6 bases and J by 5 bases, with 14 bases between. The V gene's germline CDR1 is SQVTM and CDR2 ANQGSEA. This CDR3 has 13 amino acids. CDR3 in DNA: TGCAGCGTCACGGGAGACAGGAACAATGAGCAGTTCTTC. Translating gives CSVTGDRNNEQFF.

This rearrangement joins TRBV5-6 to TRBJ2-3, with 13 bases that match TRBD2. This CDR3 region has 17 residues. Germline V gene lookup returns CDR1 SGHDT and CDR2 YYEEEE. With 1 base clipped from V and 3 bases from J, the junction kept 5 bases outside the gene matches. The CDR3 is CASSLLTSGRGTDTQYF. As DNA, the CDR3 is TGTGCCAGCAGCTTGTTAACTAGCGGGAGGGGGACAGATACGCAGTATTTT.

The gene calls are TRBV25-1 and TRBJ2-5; 7 bases line up with TRBD2. V shed 4 bases and J 5 bases; nucleotides not matched to a gene: 7. The CDR3 is 14 residues long. Germline loops: CDR1 MGHDK, CDR2 SYGVNS. CDR3: CASSAEGGRETQYF. CDR3 in DNA: TGTGCCAGCAGTGCTGAGGGAGGGAGGGAGACCCAGTACTTC.